This TCR beta chain stems from a study of regulatory T cells in long-lasting Graves disease. Study findings and constraints: With a small sample size, accuracy may have been reduced.

This clonotype was observed a handful of times. What it binds is unknown. Relying on iRepertoire HTBI primers and Arm-PCR of CDR3 regions, the team built TCR beta libraries. TCRdb passed the multiplex PCR reads through MiXCR, listing each CDR3 protein once. The table records a few hundred thousand distinct CDR3 sequences, 18% of them present only once. Time point meaning: newly diagnosed GD, antithyroid drugs for less than 3 months. From PBMCs, RNA was extracted and then used to make the TCR library. The same sample was also studied in work on T cells in Graves' hyperthyroidism and ophthalmopathy.

The clonotype was recovered from a woman between 25 and 40 years old with Graves disease. The sample here was peripheral blood mononuclear cells (PBMCs), taken at new diagnosis, from a patient treated with antithyroid drugs.

In nucleotides, the CDR3 is TGTGCCAGTTCCGTTAGCCGGGACAGCTATGGCTACACCTTC. Its translation: CASSVSRDSYGYTF. The chain recombines TRBV19 with TRBJ1-2; 7 bases align to TRBD1. The CDR3 runs to 14 residues. Germline V gene data show CDR1 as LNHDA and CDR2 as SQIVND (reference sequence). Trimming at V came to 8 bases and at J to 4 bases, leaving 10 bases not matched to a gene.